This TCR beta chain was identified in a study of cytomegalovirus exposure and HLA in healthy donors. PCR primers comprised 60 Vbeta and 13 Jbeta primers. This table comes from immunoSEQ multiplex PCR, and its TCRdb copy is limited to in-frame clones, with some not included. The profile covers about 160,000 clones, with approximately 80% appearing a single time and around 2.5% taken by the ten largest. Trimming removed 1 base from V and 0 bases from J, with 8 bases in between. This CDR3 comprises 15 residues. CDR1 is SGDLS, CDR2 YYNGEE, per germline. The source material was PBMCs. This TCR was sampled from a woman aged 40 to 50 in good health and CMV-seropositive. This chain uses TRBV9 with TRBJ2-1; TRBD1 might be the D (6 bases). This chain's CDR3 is CASSVQGSSYNEQFF. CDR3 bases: TGTGCCAGCAGCGTACAGGGGAGCTCCTACAATGAGCAGTTCTTC. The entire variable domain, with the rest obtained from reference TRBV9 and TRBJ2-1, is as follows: DSGVTQTPKHLITATGQRVTLRCSPRSGDLSVYWYQQSLDQGLQFLIQYYNGEERAKGNILERFSAQQFPDLHSELNLSSLELGDSALYFCASSVQGSSYNEQFFGPGTRLTVL.